Listed below are T cell receptor beta chains from one sample, sequenced in a study of blood T cell repertoires in COVID-19. Produced via immunoSEQ multiplex PCR; TCRdb's table is partial and in-frame only. The sample contains hundreds of thousands of clones, around 90% of which appear only once. The sample comprised peripheral blood. Source of these receptors: a young man with active or convalescent COVID-19. CDR3s include the opening cysteine and the closing phenylalanine or tryptophan. Fields, in order: D gene, V gene, J gene, clone size, CDR3 protein, CDR3 DNA. The D gene is left open where the match is weak. Rows may omit the clone size; those that give it use once, few, many or a size class.

d_gene: TRBD1; v_gene: TRBV7-9; j_gene: TRBJ1-2; abundance: NA; CDR3aa: CASSPGTDYGYTF; CDR3nt: TGTGCCAGCAGCCCCGGGACAGACTATGGCTACACCTTC
d_gene: NA; v_gene: TRBV2; j_gene: TRBJ2-7; abundance: few; CDR3aa: CASSVRVSYEQYF; CDR3nt: TGTGCCAGCAGTGTTCGGGTTTCCTACGAGCAGTACTTC
d_gene: NA; v_gene: TRBV3-1/TRBV3-2; j_gene: TRBJ2-1; abundance: NA; CDR3aa: CASSQRGEQFF; CDR3nt: TGTGCCAGCAGCCAACGGGGTGAGCAGTTCTTC
d_gene: NA; v_gene: TRBV19; j_gene: TRBJ2-2; abundance: NA; CDR3aa: CASSISGGELFF; CDR3nt: TGTGCCAGTAGTATATCGGGAGGGGAGCTGTTTTTT
d_gene: NA; v_gene: TRBV6-5; j_gene: TRBJ1-1; abundance: few; CDR3aa: CASSLSEQTEAFF; CDR3nt: TGTGCCAGCTCCCTCTCTGAACAGACTGAAGCTTTCTTT
d_gene: NA; v_gene: TRBV29-1; j_gene: TRBJ1-1; abundance: once; CDR3aa: CSVEQVLKTEAFF; CDR3nt: TGCAGCGTTGAACAGGTATTGAAAACTGAAGCTTTCTTT
d_gene: NA; v_gene: TRBV6-2/TRBV6-3; j_gene: TRBJ1-1; abundance: NA; CDR3aa: CASSYSRTGNTEAFF; CDR3nt: TGTGCCAGCAGTTACTCACGGACTGGAAACACTGAAGCTTTCTTT
d_gene: TRBD1; v_gene: TRBV11-2; j_gene: TRBJ1-2; abundance: NA; CDR3aa: CASSFGQGSANYGYTF; CDR3nt: TGTGCCAGCAGCTTCGGACAGGGCTCAGCTAACTATGGCTACACCTTC
d_gene: NA; v_gene: TRBV9; j_gene: TRBJ1-2; abundance: NA; CDR3aa: CATSEANYGYTF; CDR3nt: TGTGCCACCTCAGAGGCTAACTATGGCTACACCTTC
d_gene: NA; v_gene: TRBV29-1; j_gene: TRBJ1-4; abundance: NA; CDR3aa: CSVAVSTNEKLFF; CDR3nt: TGCAGCGTTGCCGTGTCAACTAATGAAAAACTGTTTTTT
d_gene: TRBD1; v_gene: TRBV5-1; j_gene: TRBJ1-2; abundance: NA; CDR3aa: CASSPGQGVGYTF; CDR3nt: TGCGCCAGCAGCCCGGGACAGGGGGTAGGCTACACCTTC
d_gene: NA; v_gene: TRBV28; j_gene: TRBJ2-1; abundance: few; CDR3aa: CASSVYGHEQFF; CDR3nt: TGTGCCAGCAGCGTTTATGGGCATGAGCAGTTCTTC
d_gene: NA; v_gene: TRBV6-1; j_gene: TRBJ1-1; abundance: NA; CDR3aa: CASSEWALGENTEAFF; CDR3nt: TGTGCCAGCAGTGAATGGGCTTTAGGGGAGAACACTGAAGCTTTCTTT
d_gene: TRBD2; v_gene: TRBV2; j_gene: TRBJ2-7; abundance: NA; CDR3aa: CASSEMTSGQDEQYF; CDR3nt: TGTGCCAGCAGTGAAATGACTAGCGGACAAGACGAGCAGTACTTC
d_gene: NA; v_gene: TRBV5-1; j_gene: TRBJ2-5; abundance: NA; CDR3aa: CASSLGAGKETQYF; CDR3nt: TGCGCCAGCAGCTTGGGAGCAGGAAAAGAGACCCAGTACTTC
d_gene: NA; v_gene: TRBV10-3; j_gene: TRBJ1-5; abundance: few; CDR3aa: CATSDDRDGQPQHF; CDR3nt: TGTGCCACTAGCGATGACAGAGACGGGCAGCCCCAGCATTTT
d_gene: TRBD1; v_gene: TRBV18; j_gene: TRBJ1-2; abundance: NA; CDR3aa: CASSPEPGQGIYGYTF; CDR3nt: TGTGCCAGCTCGCCTGAACCGGGACAGGGAATCTACGGCTACACCTTC
d_gene: NA; v_gene: TRBV6-1; j_gene: TRBJ1-2; abundance: NA; CDR3aa: CASSEAGHGYTF; CDR3nt: TGTGCCAGCAGTGAAGCGGGGCATGGCTACACCTTC
d_gene: NA; v_gene: TRBV10-3; j_gene: TRBJ2-1; abundance: NA; CDR3aa: CAVAQGSDNEQFF; CDR3nt: TGTGCCGTGGCACAGGGTTCGGACAATGAGCAGTTCTTC
d_gene: TRBD1; v_gene: TRBV6-6; j_gene: TRBJ2-1; abundance: NA; CDR3aa: CASSLRTGMNNEQFF; CDR3nt: TGTGCCAGCAGTCTGAGGACAGGGATGAACAATGAGCAGTTCTTC
d_gene: TRBD1; v_gene: TRBV19; j_gene: TRBJ2-7; abundance: NA; CDR3aa: CASSPGQSNSYEQYF; CDR3nt: TGTGCCAGTAGCCCGGGACAGAGCAACTCCTACGAGCAGTACTTC
d_gene: NA; v_gene: TRBV12-3/TRBV12-4; j_gene: TRBJ1-2; abundance: NA; CDR3aa: CASRRTGNGYTF; CDR3nt: TGTGCCAGCAGGCGAACAGGGAATGGCTACACCTTC
d_gene: NA; v_gene: TRBV13; j_gene: TRBJ2-5; abundance: NA; CDR3aa: CASSLLEQQETQYF; CDR3nt: TGTGCCAGCAGCTTACTGGAGCAACAAGAGACCCAGTACTTC
d_gene: NA; v_gene: TRBV7-2; j_gene: TRBJ1-1; abundance: NA; CDR3aa: CASSPLGGLDTEAFF; CDR3nt: TGTGCCAGCAGCCCACTGGGGGGTCTGGACACTGAAGCTTTCTTT
d_gene: TRBD1; v_gene: TRBV19; j_gene: TRBJ1-4; abundance: NA; CDR3aa: CASSMNRDRGSEKLFF; CDR3nt: TGTGCCAGTAGTATGAACAGGGACAGGGGTTCTGAAAAACTGTTTTTT
d_gene: NA; v_gene: TRBV25-1; j_gene: TRBJ2-2; abundance: NA; CDR3aa: CASSLRTGELFF; CDR3nt: TGTGCCAGCAGCCTTCGGACCGGGGAGCTGTTTTTT
d_gene: NA; v_gene: TRBV12-5; j_gene: TRBJ1-1; abundance: NA; CDR3aa: CASGVQQGMNTEAFF; CDR3nt: TGTGCTAGTGGTGTACAACAGGGCATGAACACTGAAGCTTTCTTT
d_gene: TRBD1; v_gene: TRBV18; j_gene: TRBJ1-2; abundance: NA; CDR3aa: CASSGSSGGDGYTF; CDR3nt: TGTGCCAGCTCAGGTTCTTCAGGGGGTGATGGCTACACCTTC
d_gene: TRBD1; v_gene: TRBV18; j_gene: TRBJ2-2; abundance: NA; CDR3aa: CASSPPTGVQTGELFF; CDR3nt: TGTGCCAGCTCACCACCGACAGGGGTCCAAACCGGGGAGCTGTTTTTT
d_gene: NA; v_gene: TRBV7-2; j_gene: TRBJ2-1; abundance: NA; CDR3aa: CASTPSGMESSYNEQFF; CDR3nt: TGTGCCAGCACCCCTTCAGGGATGGAAAGCTCCTACAATGAGCAGTTCTTC
d_gene: NA; v_gene: TRBV19; j_gene: TRBJ2-7; abundance: NA; CDR3aa: CASSTAYEQYF; CDR3nt: TGTGCCAGTAGTACCGCCTACGAGCAGTACTTC
d_gene: NA; v_gene: TRBV19; j_gene: TRBJ1-1; abundance: once; CDR3aa: CASSIWEWTEAFF; CDR3nt: TGTGCCAGTAGTATATGGGAGTGGACTGAAGCTTTCTTT
d_gene: TRBD1; v_gene: TRBV5-1; j_gene: TRBJ2-5; abundance: NA; CDR3aa: CASSRQGAFLETQYF; CDR3nt: TGCGCCAGCAGCCGACAGGGGGCTTTCTTAGAGACCCAGTACTTC
d_gene: NA; v_gene: TRBV7-2; j_gene: TRBJ1-4; abundance: NA; CDR3aa: CASSLGLGSFEKLFF; CDR3nt: TGTGCCAGCAGCTTAGGCCTGGGGAGTTTTGAAAAACTGTTTTTT
d_gene: NA; v_gene: TRBV27; j_gene: TRBJ1-2; abundance: NA; CDR3aa: CASSASTLGPNYGYTF; CDR3nt: TGTGCCAGCAGCGCCTCCACACTTGGGCCTAACTATGGCTACACCTTC
d_gene: TRBD2; v_gene: TRBV4-3; j_gene: TRBJ2-1; abundance: NA; CDR3aa: CASSQSGLAPINEQFF; CDR3nt: TGCGCCAGCAGCCAATCGGGACTAGCGCCGATCAATGAGCAGTTCTTC
d_gene: NA; v_gene: TRBV12-3/TRBV12-4; j_gene: TRBJ2-3; abundance: NA; CDR3aa: CASSPFTDTQYF; CDR3nt: TGTGCCAGCAGCCCGTTCACAGATACGCAGTATTTT
d_gene: NA; v_gene: TRBV4-2; j_gene: TRBJ2-7; abundance: NA; CDR3aa: CASSQGPKPRFTGKTYEQYF; CDR3nt: TGTGCCAGCAGCCAAGGGCCCAAGCCACGCTTTACAGGGAAGACCTACGAGCAGTACTTC
d_gene: NA; v_gene: TRBV20-1; j_gene: TRBJ2-1; abundance: NA; CDR3aa: CSAHRAVEQFF; CDR3nt: TGCAGTGCTCACCGAGCGGTCGAGCAGTTCTTC
d_gene: TRBD1; v_gene: TRBV5-1; j_gene: TRBJ1-4; abundance: NA; CDR3aa: CASSFNQGASEKLFF; CDR3nt: TGCGCCAGCAGCTTTAACCAGGGGGCGAGCGAAAAACTGTTTTTT
d_gene: TRBD1; v_gene: TRBV9; j_gene: TRBJ2-7; abundance: NA; CDR3aa: CASSAQGGPYEQYF; CDR3nt: TGTGCCAGCAGCGCACAGGGGGGTCCCTACGAGCAGTACTTC
d_gene: TRBD1; v_gene: TRBV7-8; j_gene: TRBJ1-5; abundance: NA; CDR3aa: CASSWGQLSNQPQHF; CDR3nt: TGTGCCAGCAGCTGGGGACAGCTTAGCAATCAGCCCCAGCATTTT
d_gene: TRBD2; v_gene: TRBV7-9; j_gene: TRBJ2-5; abundance: once; CDR3aa: CASSPASGNQETQYF; CDR3nt: TGTGCCAGCAGCCCAGCTAGCGGGAACCAAGAGACCCAGTACTTC
d_gene: NA; v_gene: TRBV7-9; j_gene: TRBJ2-7; abundance: NA; CDR3aa: CASSPPAFDRSHEQYF; CDR3nt: TGTGCCAGCAGCCCACCCGCGTTTGACAGGTCTCACGAGCAGTACTTC
d_gene: NA; v_gene: TRBV29-1; j_gene: TRBJ2-7; abundance: NA; CDR3aa: CSVGSYGGVTYEQYF; CDR3nt: TGCAGCGTTGGGTCCTACGGCGGGGTCACCTACGAGCAGTACTTC
d_gene: TRBD1; v_gene: TRBV6-5; j_gene: TRBJ2-1; abundance: NA; CDR3aa: CASRVQGTYNEQFF; CDR3nt: TGTGCCAGCCGAGTACAGGGGACCTACAATGAGCAGTTCTTC